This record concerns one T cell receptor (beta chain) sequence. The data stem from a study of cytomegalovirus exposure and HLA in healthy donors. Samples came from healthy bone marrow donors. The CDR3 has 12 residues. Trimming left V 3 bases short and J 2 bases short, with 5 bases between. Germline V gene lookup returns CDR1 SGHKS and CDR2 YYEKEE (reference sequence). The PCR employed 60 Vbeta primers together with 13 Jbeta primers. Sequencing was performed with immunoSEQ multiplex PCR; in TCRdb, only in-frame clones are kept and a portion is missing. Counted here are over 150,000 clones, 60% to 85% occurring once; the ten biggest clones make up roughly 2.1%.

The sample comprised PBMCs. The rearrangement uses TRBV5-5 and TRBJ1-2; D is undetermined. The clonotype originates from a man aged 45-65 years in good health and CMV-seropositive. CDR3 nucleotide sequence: TGTGCCAGCAGCTCGGTAAACTATGGCTACACCTTC. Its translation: CASSSVNYGYTF. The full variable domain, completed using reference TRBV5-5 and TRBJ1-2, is DAGVTQSPTHLIKTRGQQVTLRCSPISGHKSVSWYQQVLGQGPQFIFQYYEKEERGRGNFPDRFSARQFPNYSSELNVNALLLGDSALYLCASSSVNYGYTFGSGTRLTVV.